The 7 T cell receptor beta chains given below trace back to one sample, sequenced in a study of CD8+ T cells in alopecia areata. As for treatment: oral pan-JAK inhibitor, 5-10 mg twice daily. After isolation, RNA underwent reverse transcription to generate cDNA as the sequencing template. Produced via immunoSEQ multiplex PCR; TCRdb's table is partial and in-frame only. This table has about 110,000 clones, over 80% appearing once. The source was CD8+ T cells sorted from blood, collected at week 24, from a patient treated with tofacitinib. These receptors originate from a human donor with alopecia areata.

The gene calls are TRBV2 and TRBJ2-2; 9 bases map to TRBD2. The CDR3 extends over 17 amino acids. Germline CDR1 reads SNHLY; CDR2 reads FYNNEI. The V gene end was trimmed by 3 bases and the J gene end by 4 bases; junction bases not matched to a gene: 9. The CDR3 DNA reads as TGTGCCAGCAGTGAGGTTGCGGGGGGGATAATCACCGGGGAGCTGTTTTTT. It is translated as CASSEVAGGIITGELFF. Full variable domain (outside the CDR3, taken from reference TRBV2 and TRBJ2-2): EPEVTQTPSHQVTQMGQEVILRCVPISNHLYFYWYRQILGQKVEFLVSFYNNEISEKSEIFDDQFSVERPDGSNFTLKIRSTKLEDSAMYFCASSEVAGGIITGELFFGEGSRLTVL.

There are a few counts of this clone. The chain employs TRBV28 and TRBJ2-4, with 13 positions matching TRBD2. The germline V gene encodes CDR1 MDHEN and CDR2 SYDVKM. The junction had 4 bases not matched to a gene; V was cut back by 6 bases and J by 8 bases. The CDR3 is made up of 14 amino acids. The CDR3 sequence is CASRTSGGMYIQYF. The CDR3 DNA sequence: TGTGCCAGCAGGACTAGCGGGGGGATGTACATTCAGTACTTC.

The chain links TRBV5-6 to TRBJ1-2; the D is unclear. The CDR3 consists of 16 residues. Between the trimmed V and J ends, which lost 3 bases and 6 bases, there was a span of 21 bases. Germline CDR1 SGHDT, CDR2 YYEEEE. The CDR3 nucleotides are TGTGCCAGCAGCTCCTGGGTCCGGTCGTGGAATGATGGCTACACCTTC. Translating it yields CASSSWVRSWNDGYTF.

This clone was seen more than once but under ten times. The sample holds other DNA sequences that translate to the same CDR3. The chain has TRBV5-1 and TRBJ2-7; 12 bases map to TRBD1. The CDR3 spans 14 residues. Germline lookup yields CDR1 SGHRS and CDR2 YFSETQ. V shed 4 bases and J 4 bases; nucleotides not matched to a gene: 3. This CDR3 reads CASSPGQGAYEQYF. Here the CDR3 DNA reads TGCGCCAGCAGCCCGGGACAGGGGGCTTACGAGCAGTACTTC.

The chain joins TRBV6-6 to TRBJ2-7; D is uncertain. Trimming stripped 0 bases from V and 2 bases from J, with 8 bases between. Germline V gives CDR1 MNHNY, CDR2 SVGAGI (reference sequence). The CDR3 totals 14 residues. CDR3 DNA: TGTGCCAGCAGTTACTCGAACAGCCCCTACGAGCAGTACTTC. Its translation: CASSYSNSPYEQYF.

V is TRBV4-1 and J is TRBJ2-7, with 7 bases matching TRBD1. This CDR3 comprises 16 residues. Per the germline V gene, CDR1 is MGHRA and CDR2 is YSYEKL. The V segment lost 1 base and the J segment 3 bases; nucleotides outside the gene matches: 9. In DNA, the CDR3 is TGCGCCAGCAGCCAAGGAGCGAGGACAGGTAACTACGAGCAGTACTTC. Translating gives CASSQGARTGNYEQYF.

A remark on this clone: The same CDR3 is also encoded by other DNA sequences in this sample. This chain connects TRBV4-2 to TRBJ2-7; D call uncertain. V was clipped by 0 bases and J by 1 base, with 10 bases between them. Per germline, CDR1 LGHNA and CDR2 YNFKEQ. This CDR3 is 15 amino acids long. CDR3 nucleotides: TGTGCCAGCAGCCAAGATGGTCAGCCATCCTACGAGCAGTACTTC. It specifies CASSQDGQPSYEQYF.